This T cell receptor beta chain was documented in a study of tumor-infiltrating lymphocytes in primary liver carcinoma. The source of the blood RNA was unsorted whole blood, and germline DNA was extracted as well. The V gene lost 5 bases and the J gene lost 4 bases, with 11 bases spanning the gap. The germline gives CDR1 SEHNR, CDR2 FQNEAQ (reference sequence). The CDR3 is 13 amino acids. This clonotype was detected a few times. Reverse transcription of approximately 500 ng total RNA with a constant-region primer produced TCR beta cDNA. A slightly modified ARM-PCR protocol with three nested multiplex PCR rounds produced these TCR beta libraries. The two initial PCR rounds, approximately 10 cycles each, used TRBV1-TRBV30 forward and C-beta reverse primers. A single record per CDR3 protein comes from TCRdb applying MiXCR to the multiplex PCR reads. The table includes approximately 310,000 distinct CDR3 sequences, less than 75% detected once.

The source material was peripheral blood. This receptor was identified in a man between 35 and 55 years old with primary liver carcinoma and hepatitis B virus infection. V gene TRBV7-9 combines with J gene TRBJ2-5, with D perhaps matching TRBD1 (5 bases). This CDR3 is CASSHPQGETQYF. In DNA, the CDR3 is TGTGCCAGCAGCCACCCGCAGGGAGAGACCCAGTACTTC.